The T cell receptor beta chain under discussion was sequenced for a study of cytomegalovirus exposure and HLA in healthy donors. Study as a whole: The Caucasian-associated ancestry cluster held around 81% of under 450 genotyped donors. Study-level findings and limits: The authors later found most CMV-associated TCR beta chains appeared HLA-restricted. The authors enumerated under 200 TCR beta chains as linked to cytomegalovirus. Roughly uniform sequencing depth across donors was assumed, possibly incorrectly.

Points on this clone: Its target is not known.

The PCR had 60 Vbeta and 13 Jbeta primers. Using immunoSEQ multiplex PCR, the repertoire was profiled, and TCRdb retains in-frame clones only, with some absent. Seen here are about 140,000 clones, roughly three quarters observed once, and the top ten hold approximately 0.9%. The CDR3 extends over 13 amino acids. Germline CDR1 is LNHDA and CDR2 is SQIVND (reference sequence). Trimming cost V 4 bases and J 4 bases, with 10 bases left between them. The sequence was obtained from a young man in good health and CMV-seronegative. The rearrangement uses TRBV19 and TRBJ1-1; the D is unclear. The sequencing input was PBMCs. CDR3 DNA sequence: TGTGCCAGTAGTACAATGGCACGCACTGAAGCTTTCTTT. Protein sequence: CASSTMARTEAFF.